This is a list of T cell receptor beta chains from one sample in a study of CD8 T cells in Susac syndrome. TCRdb independently ran MiXCR on the immunoSEQ multiplex PCR reads; one entry per CDR3 protein. The data show fewer than 200,000 distinct CDR3 sequences, 91% seen once. The sequenced sample was CD4+ T cells from PBMCs. Receptors originate from a human donor with Susac syndrome. The CDR3 runs from the conserved cysteine through the conserved F or W. The D gene is left open where the match is weak. A row's size may be missing; if present it is once, few, many or a size class.

J gene,V gene,clone size,D gene,CDR3 protein,CDR3 DNA
TRBJ1-2,TRBV11-2,-,TRBD1,CASSFRQGYGYTF,TGTGCCAGCAGCTTCCGACAGGGGTATGGCTACACCTTC
TRBJ1-2,TRBV18,-,TRBD1,CASSPPQGARNGYTF,TGTGCCAGCTCACCACCGCAGGGGGCGCGAAATGGCTACACCTTC
TRBJ2-1,TRBV6-5,-,TRBD2,CASSYVVAGVSHEQFF,TGTGCCAGCAGTTACGTAGTAGCGGGGGTCTCCCATGAGCAGTTCTTC
TRBJ2-6,TRBV20-1,-,-,CSAITDIGPGANVLTF,TGCAGTGCTATTACAGATATTGGGCCTGGGGCCAACGTCCTGACTTTC
TRBJ2-4,TRBV19,-,TRBD1,CASSPWTGRKNIQYF,TGTGCCAGTAGTCCGTGGACAGGGCGGAAAAACATTCAGTACTTC
TRBJ2-2,TRBV28,-,TRBD1,CASSPTRTGGNTGELFF,TGTGCCAGCAGTCCTACCCGGACAGGGGGAAACACCGGGGAGCTGTTTTTT
TRBJ2-6,TRBV6-2/TRBV6-3,-,-,CASSYLPRWAGSYPFDSGANVLTF,TGTGCCAGCAGTTATCTACCGCGGTGGGCAGGGTCTTATCCCTTTGACTCTGGGGCCAACGTCCTGACTTTC
TRBJ2-4,TRBV7-2,few,TRBD1,CASSLAGQGNIQYF,TGTGCCAGCAGCTTGGCGGGACAGGGTAACATTCAGTACTTC
TRBJ2-1,TRBV6-6,-,-,CASRGTGGEQFF,TGTGCCAGCAGGGGGACTGGCGGTGAGCAGTTCTTC
TRBJ1-6,TRBV7-9,-,TRBD1,CASSHTGVDSPLHF,TGTGCCAGCAGCCACACAGGGGTGGATTCACCCCTCCACTTT